The source of this T cell receptor beta chain is a study of blood T cell repertoires in COVID-19. Background on the study: From T cells, B-cell-depleted T cells, or PBMCs came the material, which was cDNA or gDNA.

V was cut by 6 bases and J by 1 base, with 10 bases left in between. Germline V gene data show CDR1 as MNHEY and CDR2 as SVGAGI. CDR3 length: 13 residues. The repertoire was sequenced with immunoSEQ multiplex PCR; TCRdb's copy has only in-frame clones and lacks some. The sample comprises approximately 120,000 clones, roughly 75% of which are singletons, and almost 4.5% rests with the top ten. V gene TRBV6-5 combines with J gene TRBJ2-7; the D is unclear. The sequence derives from a human donor in a cohort sampled during active or convalescent COVID-19. The sequencing sample was made of peripheral blood. The CDR3 spells CASSQARSYEQYF. CDR3 bases: TGTGCCAGCAGCCAGGCCCGGTCCTACGAGCAGTACTTC.